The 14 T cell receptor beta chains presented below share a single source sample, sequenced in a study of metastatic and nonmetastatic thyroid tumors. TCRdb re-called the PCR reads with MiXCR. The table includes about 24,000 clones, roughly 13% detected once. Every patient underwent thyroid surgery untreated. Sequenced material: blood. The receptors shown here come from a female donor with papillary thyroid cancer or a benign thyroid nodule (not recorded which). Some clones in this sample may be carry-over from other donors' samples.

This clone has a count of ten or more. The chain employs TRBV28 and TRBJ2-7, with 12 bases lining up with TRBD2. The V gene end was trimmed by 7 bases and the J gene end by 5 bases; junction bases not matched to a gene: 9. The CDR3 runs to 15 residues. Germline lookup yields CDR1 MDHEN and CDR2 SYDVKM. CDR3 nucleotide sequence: TGTGCCAGCACCGTTACTAGCGGGAGGCGCAACGAGCAGTACTTC. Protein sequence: CASTVTSGRRNEQYF.

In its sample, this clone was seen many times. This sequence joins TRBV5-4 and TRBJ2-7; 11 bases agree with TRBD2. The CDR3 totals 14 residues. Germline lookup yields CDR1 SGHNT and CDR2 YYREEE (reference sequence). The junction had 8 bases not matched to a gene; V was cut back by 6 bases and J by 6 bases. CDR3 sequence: CASNLAGGPAEQYF. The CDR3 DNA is TGTGCCAGCAACCTAGCGGGAGGCCCGGCCGAGCAGTACTTC.

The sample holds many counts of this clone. CDR3 coding DNA: TGTGCTAGTGGTTTGCAGGAGAGGGACAATGAGCAGTTCTTC. Translating it yields CASGLQERDNEQFF. The V gene is TRBV12-5, the J gene TRBJ2-1, with D perhaps TRBD2 (5 bases). Germline V gene sequence: CDR1 LGHNT, CDR2 FRNRAP. The CDR3 is 14 residues long. V was pared by 2 bases and J by 5 bases, with 10 bases between.

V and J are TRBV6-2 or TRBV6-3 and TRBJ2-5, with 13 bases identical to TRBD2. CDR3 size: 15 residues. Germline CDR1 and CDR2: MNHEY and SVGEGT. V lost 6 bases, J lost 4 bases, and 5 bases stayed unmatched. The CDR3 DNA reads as TGTGCCAGCAGCGACAGACTAGCGGGAGGAGAGACCCAGTACTTC. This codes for CASSDRLAGGETQYF.

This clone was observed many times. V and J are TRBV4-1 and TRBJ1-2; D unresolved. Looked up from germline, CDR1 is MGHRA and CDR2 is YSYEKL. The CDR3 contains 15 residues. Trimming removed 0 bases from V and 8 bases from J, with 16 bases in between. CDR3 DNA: TGCGCCAGCAGCCAAGATCTCTCCACGGCGGCAGGCTACACCTTC. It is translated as CASSQDLSTAAGYTF.

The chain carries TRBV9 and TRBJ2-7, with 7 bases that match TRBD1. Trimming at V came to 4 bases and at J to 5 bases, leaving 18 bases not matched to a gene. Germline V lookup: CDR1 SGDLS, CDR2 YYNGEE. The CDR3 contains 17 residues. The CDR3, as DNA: TGTGCCAGCAGCCCAGACCCAAGACAGGGCCACCGGGACGAGCAGTACTTC. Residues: CASSPDPRQGHRDEQYF.

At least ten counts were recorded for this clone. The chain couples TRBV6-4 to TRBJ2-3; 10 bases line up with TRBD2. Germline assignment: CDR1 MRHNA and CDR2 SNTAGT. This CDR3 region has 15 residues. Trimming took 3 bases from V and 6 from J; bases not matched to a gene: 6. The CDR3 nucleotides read TGTGCCAGCAGTGAAAAGCGGGAGGGCCCTGATACGCAGTATTTT. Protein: CASSEKREGPDTQYF.

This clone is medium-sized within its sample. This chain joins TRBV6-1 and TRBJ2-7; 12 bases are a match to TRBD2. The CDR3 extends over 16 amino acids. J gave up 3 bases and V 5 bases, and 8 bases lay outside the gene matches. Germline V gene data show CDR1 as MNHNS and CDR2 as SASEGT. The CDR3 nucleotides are TGTGCCAGCAGTTCCCCGCGGACTAGCGGGAACTACGAGCAGTACTTC. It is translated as CASSSPRTSGNYEQYF.

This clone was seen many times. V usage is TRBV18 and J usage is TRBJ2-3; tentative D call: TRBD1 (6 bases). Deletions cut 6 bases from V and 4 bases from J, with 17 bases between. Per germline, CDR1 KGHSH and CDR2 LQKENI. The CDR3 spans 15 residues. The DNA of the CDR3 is TGTGCCAGCTCTCGAGGGGGAGTCGGGGCAGATACGCAGTATTTT. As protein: CASSRGGVGADTQYF.

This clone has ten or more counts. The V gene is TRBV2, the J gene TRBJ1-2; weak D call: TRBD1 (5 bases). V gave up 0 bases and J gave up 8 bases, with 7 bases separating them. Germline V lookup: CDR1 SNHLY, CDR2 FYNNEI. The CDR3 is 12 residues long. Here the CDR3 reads CASSEARGGYTF. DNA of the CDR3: TGTGCCAGCAGTGAAGCGCGGGGGGGCTACACCTTC.

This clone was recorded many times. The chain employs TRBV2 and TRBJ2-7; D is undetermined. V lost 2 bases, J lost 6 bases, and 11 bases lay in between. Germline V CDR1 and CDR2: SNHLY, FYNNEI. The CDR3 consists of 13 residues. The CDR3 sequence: CASSESKLLEQYF. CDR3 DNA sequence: TGTGCCAGCAGTGAATCAAAGCTCCTCGAGCAGTACTTC.

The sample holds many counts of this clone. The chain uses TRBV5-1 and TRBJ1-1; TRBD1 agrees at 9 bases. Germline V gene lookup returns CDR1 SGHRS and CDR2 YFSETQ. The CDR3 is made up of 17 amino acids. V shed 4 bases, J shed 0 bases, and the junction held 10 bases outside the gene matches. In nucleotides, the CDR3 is TGCGCCAGCAGCCGTACAGGGGGCATATCCATGAACACTGAAGCTTTCTTT. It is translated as CASSRTGGISMNTEAFF.

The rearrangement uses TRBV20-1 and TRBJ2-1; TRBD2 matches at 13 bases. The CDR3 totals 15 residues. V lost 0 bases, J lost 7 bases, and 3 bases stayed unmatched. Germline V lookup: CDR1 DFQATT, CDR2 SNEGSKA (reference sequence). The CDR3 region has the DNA TGCAGTGCTAGAGATCAGGGACTAGCGGGAAATGAGCAGTTCTTC. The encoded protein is CSARDQGLAGNEQFF.

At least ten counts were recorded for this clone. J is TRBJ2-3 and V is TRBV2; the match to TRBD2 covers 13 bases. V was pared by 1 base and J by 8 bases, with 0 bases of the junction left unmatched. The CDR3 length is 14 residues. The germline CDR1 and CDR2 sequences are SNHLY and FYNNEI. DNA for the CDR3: TGTGCCAGCAGTGAAGGACTAGCGGGGGGTACGCAGTATTTT. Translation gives CASSEGLAGGTQYF.